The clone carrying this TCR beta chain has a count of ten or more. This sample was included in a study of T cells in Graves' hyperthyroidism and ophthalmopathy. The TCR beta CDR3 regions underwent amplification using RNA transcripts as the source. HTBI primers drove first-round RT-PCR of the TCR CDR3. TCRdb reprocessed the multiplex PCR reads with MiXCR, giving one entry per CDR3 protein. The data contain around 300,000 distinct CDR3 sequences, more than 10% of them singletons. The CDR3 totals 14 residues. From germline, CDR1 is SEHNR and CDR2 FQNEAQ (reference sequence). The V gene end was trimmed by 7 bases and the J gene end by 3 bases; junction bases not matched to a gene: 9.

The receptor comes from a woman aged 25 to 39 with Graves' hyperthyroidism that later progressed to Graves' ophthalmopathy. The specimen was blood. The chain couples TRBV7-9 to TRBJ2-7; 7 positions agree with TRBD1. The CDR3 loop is CASTTDRSGYEQYF. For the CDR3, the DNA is TGTGCCAGCACCACGGACAGGTCGGGCTACGAGCAGTACTTC.